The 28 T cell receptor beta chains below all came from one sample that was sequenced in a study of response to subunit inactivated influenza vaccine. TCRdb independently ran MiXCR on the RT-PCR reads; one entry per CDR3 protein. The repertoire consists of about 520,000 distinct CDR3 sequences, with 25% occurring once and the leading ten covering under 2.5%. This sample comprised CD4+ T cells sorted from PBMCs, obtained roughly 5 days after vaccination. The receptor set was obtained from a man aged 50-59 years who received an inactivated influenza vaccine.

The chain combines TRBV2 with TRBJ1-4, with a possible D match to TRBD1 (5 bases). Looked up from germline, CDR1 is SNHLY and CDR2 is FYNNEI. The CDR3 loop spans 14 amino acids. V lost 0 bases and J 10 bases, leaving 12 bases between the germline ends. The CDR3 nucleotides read TGTGCCAGCAGTGAAGCGTTAGGGGTTGTAAAACTGTTTTTT. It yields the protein CASSEALGVVKLFF.

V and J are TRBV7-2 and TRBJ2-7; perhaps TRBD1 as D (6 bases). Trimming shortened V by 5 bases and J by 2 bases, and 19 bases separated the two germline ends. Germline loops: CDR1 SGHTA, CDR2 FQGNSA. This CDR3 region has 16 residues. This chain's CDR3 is CASSRGLTGSTYEQYF. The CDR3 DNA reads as TGTGCCAGCAGCCGCGGCCTGACAGGCTCCACCTACGAGCAGTACTTC.

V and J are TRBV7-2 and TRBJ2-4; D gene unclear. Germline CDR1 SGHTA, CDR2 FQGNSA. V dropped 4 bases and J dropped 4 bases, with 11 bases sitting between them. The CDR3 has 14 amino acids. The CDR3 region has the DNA TGTGCCAGCAGCTCCGGAGCTCTGAAAAACATTCAGTACTTC. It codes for CASSSGALKNIQYF.

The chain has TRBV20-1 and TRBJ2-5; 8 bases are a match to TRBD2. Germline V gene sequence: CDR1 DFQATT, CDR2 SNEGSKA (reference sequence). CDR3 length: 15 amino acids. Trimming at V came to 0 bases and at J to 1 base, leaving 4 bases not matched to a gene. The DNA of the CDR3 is TGCAGTGCTAGAGATGGTAGCGGGGCCCAAGAGACCCAGTACTTC. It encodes CSARDGSGAQETQYF.

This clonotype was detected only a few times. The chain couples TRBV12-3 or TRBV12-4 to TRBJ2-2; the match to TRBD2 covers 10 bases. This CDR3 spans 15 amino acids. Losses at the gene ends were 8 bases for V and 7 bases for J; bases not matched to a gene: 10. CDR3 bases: TGTGCCAGCGGCCCTCTAGCGGGAGTAGGCGGGGAGCTGTTTTTT. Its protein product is CASGPLAGVGGELFF.

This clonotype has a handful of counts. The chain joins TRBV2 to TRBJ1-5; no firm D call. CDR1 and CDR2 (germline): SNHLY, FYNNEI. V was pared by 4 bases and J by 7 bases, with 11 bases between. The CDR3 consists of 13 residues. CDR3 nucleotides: TGTGCCAGCAGTGGAAGGATCGTGCAGCCCCAGCATTTT. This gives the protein CASSGRIVQPQHF.

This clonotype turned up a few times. DNA of the CDR3: TGTGCTGGCAGCTTGGACCGGCGCGTTTTATTTGCTACAGATACGCAGTATTTT. It encodes CAGSLDRRVLFATDTQYF. This chain joins TRBV5-5 and TRBJ2-3, with D hard to call. Germline V gives CDR1 SGHKS, CDR2 YYEKEE (reference sequence). The CDR3 spans 18 residues.

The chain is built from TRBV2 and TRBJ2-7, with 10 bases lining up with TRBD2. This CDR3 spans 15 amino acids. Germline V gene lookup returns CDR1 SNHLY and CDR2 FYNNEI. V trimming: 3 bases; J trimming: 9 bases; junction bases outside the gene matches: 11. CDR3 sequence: CASSDTSGTSHGQYF. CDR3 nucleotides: TGTGCCAGCAGTGACACTAGCGGGACCTCTCATGGGCAGTACTTC. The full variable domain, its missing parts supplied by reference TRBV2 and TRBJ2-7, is EPEVTQTPSHQVTQMGQEVILRCVPISNHLYFYWYRQILGQKVEFLVSFYNNEISEKSEIFDDQFSVERPDGSNFTLKIRSTKLEDSAMYFCASSDTSGTSHGQYFGPGTRLTVT.

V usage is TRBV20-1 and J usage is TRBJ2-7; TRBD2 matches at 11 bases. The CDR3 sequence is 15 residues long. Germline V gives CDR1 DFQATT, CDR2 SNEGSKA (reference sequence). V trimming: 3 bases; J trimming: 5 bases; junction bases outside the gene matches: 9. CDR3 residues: CSARLVAGGPHEQYF. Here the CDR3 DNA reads TGCAGTGCTAGGTTGGTAGCGGGAGGGCCTCACGAGCAGTACTTC.

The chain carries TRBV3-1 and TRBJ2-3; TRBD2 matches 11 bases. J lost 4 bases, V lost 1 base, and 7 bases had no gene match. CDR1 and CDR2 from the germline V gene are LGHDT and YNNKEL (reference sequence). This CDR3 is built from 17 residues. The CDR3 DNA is TGTGCCAGCAGCCAAGCAGGACTAGCGGGCTGGGCAGATACGCAGTATTTT. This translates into CASSQAGLAGWADTQYF.

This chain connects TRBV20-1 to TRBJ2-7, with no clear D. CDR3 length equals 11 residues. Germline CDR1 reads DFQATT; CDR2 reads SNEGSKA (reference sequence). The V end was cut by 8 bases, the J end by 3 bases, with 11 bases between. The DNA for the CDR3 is TGCAGTTCAACCAACCGCTACGAGCAGTACTTC. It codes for CSSTNRYEQYF.

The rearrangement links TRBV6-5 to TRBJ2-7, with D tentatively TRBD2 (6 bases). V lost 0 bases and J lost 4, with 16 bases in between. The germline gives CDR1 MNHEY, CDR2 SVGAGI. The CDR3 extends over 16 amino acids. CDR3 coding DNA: TGTGCCAGCAGTTACTCGGAACGGAGGGTGACTTACGAGCAGTACTTC. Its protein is CASSYSERRVTYEQYF.

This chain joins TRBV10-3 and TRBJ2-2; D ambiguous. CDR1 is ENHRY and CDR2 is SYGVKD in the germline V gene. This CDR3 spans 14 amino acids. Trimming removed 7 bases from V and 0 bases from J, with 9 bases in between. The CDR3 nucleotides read TGTGCCATCACCCCGCAGCCGAACACCGGGGAGCTGTTTTTT. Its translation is CAITPQPNTGELFF.

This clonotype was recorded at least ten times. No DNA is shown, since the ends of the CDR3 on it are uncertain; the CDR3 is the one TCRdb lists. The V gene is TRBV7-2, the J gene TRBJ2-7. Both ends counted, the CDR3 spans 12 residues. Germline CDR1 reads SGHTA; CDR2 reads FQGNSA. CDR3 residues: CASSLRFGEQYF.

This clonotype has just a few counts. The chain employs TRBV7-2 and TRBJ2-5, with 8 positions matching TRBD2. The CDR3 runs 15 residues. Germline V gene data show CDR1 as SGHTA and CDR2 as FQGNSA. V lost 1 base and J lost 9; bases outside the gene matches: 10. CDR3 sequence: CASSLGGGHHGAQYF. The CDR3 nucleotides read TGTGCCAGCAGCTTAGGCGGGGGGCACCACGGGGCCCAGTACTTC. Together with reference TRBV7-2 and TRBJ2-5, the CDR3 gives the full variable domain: GAGVSQSPSNKVTEKGKDVELRCDPISGHTALYWYRQSLGQGLEFLIYFQGNSAPDKSGLPSDRFSAERTGGSVSTLTIQRTQQEDSAVYLCASSLGGGHHGAQYFGPGTRLLVL.

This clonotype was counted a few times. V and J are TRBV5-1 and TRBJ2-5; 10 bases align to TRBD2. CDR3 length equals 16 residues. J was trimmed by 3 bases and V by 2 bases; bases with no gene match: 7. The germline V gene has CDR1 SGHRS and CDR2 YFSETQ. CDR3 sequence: CASSLIGLAEKETQYF. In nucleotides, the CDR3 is TGCGCCAGCAGCTTAATCGGACTAGCGGAAAAAGAGACCCAGTACTTC.

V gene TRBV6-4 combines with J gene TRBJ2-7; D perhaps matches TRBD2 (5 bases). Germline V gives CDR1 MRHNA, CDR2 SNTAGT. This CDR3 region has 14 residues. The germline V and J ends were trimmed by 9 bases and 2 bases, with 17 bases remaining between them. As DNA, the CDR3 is TGTGCCAGATTTCACCCGAGCGGTGCCTACGAGCAGTACTTC. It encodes CARFHPSGAYEQYF.

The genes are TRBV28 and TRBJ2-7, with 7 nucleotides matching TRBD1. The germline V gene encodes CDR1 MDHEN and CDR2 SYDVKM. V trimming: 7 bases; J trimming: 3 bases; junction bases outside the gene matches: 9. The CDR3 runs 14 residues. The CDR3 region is CASTTGVPVYEQYF. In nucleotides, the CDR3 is TGTGCCAGCACCACAGGGGTTCCCGTCTACGAGCAGTACTTC.

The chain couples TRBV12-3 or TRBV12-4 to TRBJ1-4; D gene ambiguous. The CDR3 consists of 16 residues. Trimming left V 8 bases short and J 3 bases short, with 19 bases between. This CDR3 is CASLDRSYRANEKLFF. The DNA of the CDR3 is TGTGCCAGCCTCGATCGTTCGTACCGGGCTAATGAAAAACTGTTTTTT.

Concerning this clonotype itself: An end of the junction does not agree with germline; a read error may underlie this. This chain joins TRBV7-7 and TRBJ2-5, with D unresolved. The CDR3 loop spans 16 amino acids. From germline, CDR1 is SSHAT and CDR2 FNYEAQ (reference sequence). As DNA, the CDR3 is TGTGCTAGCAGCTTAGGTACCACCGGGCCCCGTGAGGCCCAGTACTTC. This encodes CASSLGTTGPREAQYF.

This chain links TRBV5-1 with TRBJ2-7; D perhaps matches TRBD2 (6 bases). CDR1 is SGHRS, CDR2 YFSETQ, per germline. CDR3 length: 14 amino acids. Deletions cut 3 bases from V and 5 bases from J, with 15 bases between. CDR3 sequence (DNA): TGCGCCAGCAGCTGGGCGGGATTAAGGGACGAGCAGTACTTC. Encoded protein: CASSWAGLRDEQYF.

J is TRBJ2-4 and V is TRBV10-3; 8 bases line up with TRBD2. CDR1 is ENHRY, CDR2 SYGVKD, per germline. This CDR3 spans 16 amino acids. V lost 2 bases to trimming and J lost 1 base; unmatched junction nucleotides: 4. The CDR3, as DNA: TGTGCCATCAGTGAGGGCGGGAGGACCGCCAAAAACATTCAGTACTTC. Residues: CAISEGGRTAKNIQYF.

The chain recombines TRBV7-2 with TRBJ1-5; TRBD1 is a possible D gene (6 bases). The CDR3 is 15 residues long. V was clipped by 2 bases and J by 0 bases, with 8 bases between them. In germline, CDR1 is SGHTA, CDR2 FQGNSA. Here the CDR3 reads CASSLRGISNQPQHF. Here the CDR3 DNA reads TGTGCCAGCAGCTTAAGGGGGATTAGCAATCAGCCCCAGCATTTT.

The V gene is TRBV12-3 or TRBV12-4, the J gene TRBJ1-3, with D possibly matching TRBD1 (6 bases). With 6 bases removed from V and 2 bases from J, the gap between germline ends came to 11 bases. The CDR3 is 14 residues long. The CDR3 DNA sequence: TGTGCCAGCAGACTCCCAGGGGCTGGAAACACCATATATTTT. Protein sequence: CASRLPGAGNTIYF.

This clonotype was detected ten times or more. CDR3 in DNA: TGTGCCAGCAGTTTCAGGGGACTATTCCTCCGGGAGCAGTACTTC. Translation: CASSFRGLFLREQYF. This rearrangement joins TRBV6-2 or TRBV6-3 to TRBJ2-7; maybe TRBD2 (7 bases). CDR1 and CDR2 from the germline V gene are MNHEY and SVGEGT. The CDR3 is made up of 15 amino acids. Trimming cost V 4 bases and J 7 bases, with 20 bases left between them.

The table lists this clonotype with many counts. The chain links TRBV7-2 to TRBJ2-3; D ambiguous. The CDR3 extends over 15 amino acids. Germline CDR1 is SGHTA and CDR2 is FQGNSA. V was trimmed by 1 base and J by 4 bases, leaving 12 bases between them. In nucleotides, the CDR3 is TGTGCCAGCAGCTTAGACTGGCCAGTTTCAGATACGCAGTATTTT. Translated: CASSLDWPVSDTQYF.

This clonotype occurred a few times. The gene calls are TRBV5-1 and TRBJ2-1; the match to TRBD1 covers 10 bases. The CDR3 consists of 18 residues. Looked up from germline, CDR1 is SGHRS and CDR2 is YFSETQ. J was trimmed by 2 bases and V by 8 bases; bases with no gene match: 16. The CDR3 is CAREQNRDRGRTYNEQFF. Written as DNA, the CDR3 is TGCGCCAGGGAACAAAACCGGGACAGGGGACGAACCTACAATGAGCAGTTCTTC.

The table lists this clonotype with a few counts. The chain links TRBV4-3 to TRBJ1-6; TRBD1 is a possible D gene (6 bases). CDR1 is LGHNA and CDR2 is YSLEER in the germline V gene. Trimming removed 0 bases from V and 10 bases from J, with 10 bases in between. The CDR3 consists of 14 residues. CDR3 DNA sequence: TGCGCCAGCAGCCAAGATAGCAGGGGATCACCCCTCCACTTT. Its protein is CASSQDSRGSPLHF.